Each of the 6 T cell receptor beta chains below was sequenced from the same sample in a study of siplizumab effects on memory and regulatory T cells. Measured with immunoSEQ multiplex PCR; TCRdb has only the in-frame clones, and not every one. This table has 60,000 to 65,000 clones, 70% to 80% appearing once. The sample was memory CD4+ T cells sorted from blood. These receptors all stem from a human donor in good health.

The CDR3 reads CASSLVMDTGELFF. The CDR3 DNA reads TGCGCCAGCAGCTTGGTGATGGACACCGGGGAGCTGTTTTTT. The J gene is TRBJ2-2, the V gene TRBV5-1, with D unresolved. The length of the CDR3 is 14 residues. With 0 bases removed from V and 3 bases from J, the gap between germline ends came to 6 bases. CDR1 is SGHRS and CDR2 is YFSETQ in the germline V gene.

This clone was found a few times. The CDR3 loop reads CASSRDSAGELFF. In DNA form, the CDR3 reads TGTGCCAGCAGTCGGGACAGTGCCGGGGAGCTGTTTTTT. J is TRBJ2-2 and V is TRBV6-5, with 7 bases that match TRBD1. There are 13 residues in the CDR3. The germline gives CDR1 MNHEY, CDR2 SVGAGI. J lost 6 bases, V lost 5 bases, and 3 bases had no gene match.

The chain carries TRBV9 and TRBJ1-2; tentative D call: TRBD1 (5 bases). Germline V lookup: CDR1 SGDLS, CDR2 YYNGEE. Deletions cut 0 bases from V and 8 bases from J, with 17 bases between. The CDR3 is made up of 15 amino acids. The chain's CDR3 is CASSVGSDPGDGYTF. CDR3 coding DNA: TGTGCCAGCAGCGTAGGCTCGGACCCCGGGGACGGCTACACCTTC.

V and J are TRBV6-5 and TRBJ2-7; D not certain. Germline CDR1 and CDR2: MNHEY and SVGAGI. V lost 4 bases, J lost 2 bases, and 6 bases lay in between. CDR3 size: 12 residues. CDR3 protein: CASSSRAYEQYF. Here the CDR3 DNA reads TGTGCCAGCAGTTCACGCGCCTACGAGCAGTACTTC.

The chain is built from TRBV6-6 and TRBJ2-5; 10 nucleotides agree with TRBD2. The V and J ends lost 6 bases and 5 bases, in that order; junction bases with no gene match: 9. The germline CDR1 and CDR2 sequences are MNHNY and SVGAGI (reference sequence). The CDR3 is 15 residues long. CDR3 loop: CASRHQRGGVETQYF. In nucleotides, the CDR3 is TGTGCCAGCAGGCATCAGCGGGGGGGGGTTGAGACCCAGTACTTC.

This clone occurred once. The V call is TRBV15, the J call TRBJ1-3; a weak D match, TRBD1 (5 bases). CDR1 LNHNV and CDR2 YYDKDF come from the germline V gene (reference sequence). The ends were cut back, 0 bases at V and 2 bases at J, with 11 bases in the middle. The CDR3 is 16 amino acids. This chain's CDR3 is CATSRDRGHTGNTIYF. Written as DNA, the CDR3 is TGTGCCACCAGCAGAGATAGAGGACACACTGGAAACACCATATATTTT.